This paragraph reports one T cell receptor beta chain. These data are taken from a study of blood T cell repertoires in COVID-19. The age range of participants was 18 to 89 years, with residence in about two dozen US areas. Two negative PCRs, clearance, or symptom resolution had been documented for recovered Cohort 3 donors. Original analysis: Reference gene primer amplification in the assay estimated nucleated cell counts. The assay was immunoSEQ multiplex PCR, and TCRdb's table has in-frame clones only and misses some. The V and J calls and clone size are taken from that table; D and trimming were inferred from the DNA. The sample has about 280,000 clones, approximately 90% seen once. V gave up 5 bases and J gave up 8 bases; unmatched junction bases: 4. Per the germline V gene, CDR1 is MNHEY and CDR2 is SMNVEV (reference sequence). The CDR3 runs to 13 residues.

Sequencing was done on a sample of PBMCs or T cells enriched from blood (not recorded which). This sequence joins TRBV27 and TRBJ1-2, with 11 bases fitting TRBD1. The clonotype was recovered from a woman aged 40-49 years who had recovered from COVID-19. CDR3 region: CASSRGTGGGYTF. CDR3 bases: TGTGCCAGCAGTCGAGGGACAGGGGGGGGCTACACCTTC.